Below, 2 T cell receptor beta chains from the same sample are listed, as sequenced in a study of blood T cell repertoires in COVID-19. Data came from immunoSEQ multiplex PCR; TCRdb stores just in-frame clones and leaves some out. The table lists fewer than 400,000 clones, about 83% of them singletons, with 10% in the top ten. The sample consisted of PBMCs or T cells enriched from blood (not recorded which). The receptors shown here come from a woman in her forties or fifties who had recovered from COVID-19.

The chain recombines TRBV5-6 with TRBJ1-5, with D possibly matching TRBD1 (6 bases). The CDR3 totals 17 residues. In germline, CDR1 is SGHDT, CDR2 YYEEEE. V lost 5 bases and J 6 bases, leaving 24 bases between the germline ends. The CDR3 here is CASSLRKGGARGQPQHF. CDR3 sequence (DNA): TGTGCCAGCAGTTTAAGAAAGGGGGGGGCGCGAGGTCAGCCCCAGCATTTT.

CDR3 protein: CASSSNNRGLNSPLHF. The DNA for the CDR3 is TGTGCCAGCAGTTCTAACAACAGGGGGCTTAATTCACCCCTCCACTTT. V usage is TRBV27 and J usage is TRBJ1-6; 9 positions agree with TRBD1. V lost 4 bases, J lost 6 bases, and 7 bases stayed unmatched. The CDR3 sequence is 16 residues long. Germline V gene sequence: CDR1 MNHEY, CDR2 SMNVEV (reference sequence).